This T cell receptor beta chain was identified in a study of T cell responses to AZD1222 COVID-19 vaccine. As regards this clone: The antigen remains unidentified.

V lost 4 bases to trimming and J lost 4 bases, with 14 bases between them. This CDR3 contains 14 residues. Germline CDR1 and CDR2: SGHRS and YFSETQ. Study observations and caveats: Repertoire sampling happened only post peak T cell response. Per reports, nearly half of all spike-specific TCRs target regions that are unmutated in variants. Clonal diversity was possibly underestimated; the donors were predominantly white British and more often female. Two AZD1222 doses significantly raised spike-specific TCR breadth and depth over controls.

Profiled with immunoSEQ multiplex PCR; TCRdb holds only in-frame clones, not every one. Of some 84,000 clones listed, roughly 87% are singletons. The sample was peripheral blood, taken 28 days after the second AZD1222 dose. This TCR was sampled from an adult who received the AZD1222 COVID-19 vaccine. The chain recombines TRBV5-1 with TRBJ1-2, with D hard to call. CDR3 sequence (DNA): TGCGCCAGCAGCAAGGACGCGGGCGGCTATGGCTACACCTTC. Protein product: CASSKDAGGYGYTF.